This TCR beta chain derives from a study of a mutant IDH1 vaccine in newly diagnosed glioma. Study overall: Earlier therapy was either radiotherapy, temozolomide, or both, and most got both. Points from the study as a whole: Among top peripheral T cell clonotypes, changes seemed unrelated to pseudoprogression. Among patients, around 93% showed immune responses induced by the vaccine.

TCRdb's table, derived via immunoSEQ multiplex PCR, lists solely in-frame clones and lacks some. There are 60,000 to 75,000 clones in the sample; 85% to 90% occur only once, and 2% to 2.5% lies in the top ten. V was trimmed by 2 bases and J by 10 bases, leaving 5 bases between them. CDR1 is MGHDK and CDR2 is SYGVNS in the germline V gene. The CDR3 consists of 10 residues. The time point was: week 35, safety follow-up. Each dose of the vaccine consisted of 300 ug of mutant IDH1 20-mer peptide, with topical imiquimod. Details on this clone: Its antigen is still unknown.

The J gene is TRBJ1-2, the V gene TRBV25-1; D is uncertain. This clonotype was sampled from a man younger than 40 with glioma. The sequenced sample was PBMCs, obtained from a glioma patient whose treatment included an IDH1 peptide vaccine. The CDR3 reads CASSEGSYTF. As DNA, the CDR3 is TGTGCCAGCAGTGAAGGTTCCTACACCTTC.